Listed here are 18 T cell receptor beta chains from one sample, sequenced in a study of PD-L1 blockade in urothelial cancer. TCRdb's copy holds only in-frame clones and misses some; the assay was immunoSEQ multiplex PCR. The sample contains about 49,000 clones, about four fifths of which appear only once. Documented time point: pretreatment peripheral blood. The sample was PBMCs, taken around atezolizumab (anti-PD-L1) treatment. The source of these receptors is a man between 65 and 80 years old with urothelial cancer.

Written as DNA, the CDR3 is TGTGCCAGCACCCCTCCGGTGGTAATCGGCGAGCAGTACTTC. Translating gives CASTPPVVIGEQYF. The chain uses TRBV2 and TRBJ2-7; D ambiguous. The germline V gene has CDR1 SNHLY and CDR2 FYNNEI. Deletions cut 7 bases from V and 6 bases from J, with 19 bases between. This CDR3 is 14 amino acids long.

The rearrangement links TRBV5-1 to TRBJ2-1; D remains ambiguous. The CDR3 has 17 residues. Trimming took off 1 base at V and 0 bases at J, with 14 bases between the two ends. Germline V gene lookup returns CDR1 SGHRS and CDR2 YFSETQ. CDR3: CASSLFGRLSSYNEQFF. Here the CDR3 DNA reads TGCGCCAGCAGCTTGTTTGGCAGGCTGAGCTCCTACAATGAGCAGTTCTTC.

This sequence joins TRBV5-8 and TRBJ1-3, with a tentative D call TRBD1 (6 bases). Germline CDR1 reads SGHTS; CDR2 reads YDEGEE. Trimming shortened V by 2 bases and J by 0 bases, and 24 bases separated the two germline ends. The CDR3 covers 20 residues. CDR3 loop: CASSFDPLTGDTSSGNTIYF. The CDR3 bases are TGTGCCAGCAGCTTCGACCCCCTGACAGGCGACACTTCCTCTGGAAACACCATATATTTT.

The CDR3 spells CASSFFWTGVTEAFF. The DNA for the CDR3 is TGTGCCAGCAGCTTTTTCTGGACAGGGGTGACTGAAGCTTTCTTT. The gene calls are TRBV5-5 and TRBJ1-1; 9 nucleotides match TRBD1. Trimming removed 2 bases from V and 5 bases from J; junction bases left unmatched: 7. The CDR3 is made up of 15 amino acids. Germline CDR1 is SGHKS and CDR2 is YYEKEE (reference sequence). Filled out from reference TRBV5-5 and TRBJ1-1, the complete variable domain reads DAGVTQSPTHLIKTRGQQVTLRCSPISGHKSVSWYQQVLGQGPQFIFQYYEKEERGRGNFPDRFSARQFPNYSSELNVNALLLGDSALYLCASSFFWTGVTEAFFGQGTRLTVV.

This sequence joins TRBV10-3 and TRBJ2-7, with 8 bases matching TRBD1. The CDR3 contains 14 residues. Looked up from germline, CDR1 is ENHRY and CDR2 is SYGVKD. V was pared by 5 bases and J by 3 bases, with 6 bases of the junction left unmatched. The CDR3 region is CAISHGQGRYEQYF. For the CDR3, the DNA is TGTGCCATCAGTCACGGACAGGGCCGCTACGAGCAGTACTTC.

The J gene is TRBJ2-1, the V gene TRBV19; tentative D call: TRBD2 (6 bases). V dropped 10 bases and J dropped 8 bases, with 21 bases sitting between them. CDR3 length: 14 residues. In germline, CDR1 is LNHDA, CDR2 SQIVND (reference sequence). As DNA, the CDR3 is TGTGCCACTAGGAGGGCCATCATTAACGATGAGCAGTTCTTC. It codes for CATRRAIINDEQFF.

CDR3 DNA: TGTGCCAGCAGCTCGATCAGCGCGAGCTCCTACGAGCAGTACTTC. It codes for CASSSISASSYEQYF. This chain joins TRBV7-9 and TRBJ2-7; the D is unclear. This CDR3 has 15 amino acids. Trimming removed 4 bases from V and 0 bases from J, with 13 bases in between. Germline CDR1 and CDR2: SEHNR and FQNEAQ (reference sequence).

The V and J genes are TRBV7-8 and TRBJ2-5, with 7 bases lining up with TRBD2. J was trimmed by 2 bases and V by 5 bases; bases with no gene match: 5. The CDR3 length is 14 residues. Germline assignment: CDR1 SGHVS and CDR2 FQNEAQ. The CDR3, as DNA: TGTGCCAGCAGCGCCAAACTAGCGCAAGAGACCCAGTACTTC. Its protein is CASSAKLAQETQYF. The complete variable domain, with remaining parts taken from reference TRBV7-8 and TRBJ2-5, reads GAGVSQSPRYKVAKRGQDVALRCDPISGHVSLFWYQQALGQGPEFLTYFQNEAQLDKSGLPSDRFFAERPEGSVSTLKIQRTQQEDSAVYLCASSAKLAQETQYFGPGTRLLVL.

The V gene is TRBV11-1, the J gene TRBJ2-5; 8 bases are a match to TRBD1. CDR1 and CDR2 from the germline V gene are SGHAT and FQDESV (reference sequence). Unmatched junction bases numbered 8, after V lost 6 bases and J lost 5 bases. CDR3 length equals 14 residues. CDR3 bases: TGTGCCAGCAGTCCCGGACAGGGAAGGGAGACCCAGTACTTC. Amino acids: CASSPGQGRETQYF.

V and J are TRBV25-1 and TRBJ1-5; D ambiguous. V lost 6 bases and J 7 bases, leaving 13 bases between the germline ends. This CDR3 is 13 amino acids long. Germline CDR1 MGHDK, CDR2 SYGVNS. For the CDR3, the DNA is TGTGCCAGCAGGGGAGGGAGTGCGCAGCCCCAGCATTTT. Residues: CASRGGSAQPQHF. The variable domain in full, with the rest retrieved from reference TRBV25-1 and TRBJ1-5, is EADIYQTPRYLVIGTGKKITLECSQTMGHDKMYWYQQDPGMELHLIHYSYGVNSTEKGDLSSESTVSRIRTEHFPLTLESARPSHTSQYLCASRGGSAQPQHFGDGTRLSIL.

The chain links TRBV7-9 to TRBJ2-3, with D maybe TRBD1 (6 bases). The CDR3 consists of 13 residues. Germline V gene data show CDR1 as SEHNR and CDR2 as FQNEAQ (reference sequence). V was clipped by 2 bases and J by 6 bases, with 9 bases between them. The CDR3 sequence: CASSLRQVDTQYF. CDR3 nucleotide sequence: TGTGCCAGCAGCTTAAGACAGGTGGATACGCAGTATTTT.

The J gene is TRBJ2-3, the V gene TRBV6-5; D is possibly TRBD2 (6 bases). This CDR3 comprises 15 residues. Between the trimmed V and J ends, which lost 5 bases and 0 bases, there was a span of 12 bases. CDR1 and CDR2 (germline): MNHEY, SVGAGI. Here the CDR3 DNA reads TGTGCCAGCAGTGGGGACTGGGCTAGCACAGATACGCAGTATTTT. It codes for CASSGDWASTDTQYF.

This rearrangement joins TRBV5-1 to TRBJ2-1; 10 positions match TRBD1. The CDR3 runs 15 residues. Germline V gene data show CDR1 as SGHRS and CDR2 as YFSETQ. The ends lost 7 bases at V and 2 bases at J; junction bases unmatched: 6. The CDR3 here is CASDSGTGAYNEQFF. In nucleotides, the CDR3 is TGCGCCAGCGATTCCGGGACAGGGGCCTACAATGAGCAGTTCTTC.

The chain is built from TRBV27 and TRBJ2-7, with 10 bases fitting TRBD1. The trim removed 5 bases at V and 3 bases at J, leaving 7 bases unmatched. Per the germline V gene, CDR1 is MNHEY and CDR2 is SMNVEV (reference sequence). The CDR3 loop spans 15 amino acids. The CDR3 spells CASSDRDRGLYEQYF. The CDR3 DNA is TGTGCCAGCAGTGATCGGGACAGGGGTCTCTACGAGCAGTACTTC.

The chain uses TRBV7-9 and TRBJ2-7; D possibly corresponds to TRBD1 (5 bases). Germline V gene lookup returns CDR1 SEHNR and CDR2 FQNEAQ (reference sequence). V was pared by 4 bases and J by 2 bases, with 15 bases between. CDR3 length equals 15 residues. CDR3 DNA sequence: TGTGCCAGCAGCTCCCGACAGAGATTTCCCTACGAGCAGTACTTC. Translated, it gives CASSSRQRFPYEQYF. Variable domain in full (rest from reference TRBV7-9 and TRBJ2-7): DTGVSQNPRHKITKRGQNVTFRCDPISEHNRLYWYRQTLGQGPEFLTYFQNEAQLEKSRLLSDRFSAERPKGSFSTLEIQRTEQGDSAMYLCASSSRQRFPYEQYFGPGTRLTVT.

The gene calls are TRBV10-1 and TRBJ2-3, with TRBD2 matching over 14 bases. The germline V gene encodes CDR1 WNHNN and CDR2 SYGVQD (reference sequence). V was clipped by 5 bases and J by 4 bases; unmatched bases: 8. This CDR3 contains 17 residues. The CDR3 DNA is TGCGCCAGCAGTAAAGGGACTAGCGGGAGACGATCAGATACGCAGTATTTT. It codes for CASSKGTSGRRSDTQYF.

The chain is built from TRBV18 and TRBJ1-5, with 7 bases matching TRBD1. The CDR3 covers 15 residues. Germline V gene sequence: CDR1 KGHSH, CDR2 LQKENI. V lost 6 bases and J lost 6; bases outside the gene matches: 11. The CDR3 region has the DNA TGTGCCAGCTCGCCTACAGGGGAGACGAGTCAGCCCCAGCATTTT. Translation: CASSPTGETSQPQHF.

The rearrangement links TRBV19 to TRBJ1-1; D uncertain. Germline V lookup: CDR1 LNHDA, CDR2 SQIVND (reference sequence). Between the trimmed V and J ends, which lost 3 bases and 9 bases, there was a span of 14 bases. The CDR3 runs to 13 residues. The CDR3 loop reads CASSISAVSQAFF. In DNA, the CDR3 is TGTGCCAGTAGTATTTCCGCAGTATCTCAAGCTTTCTTT. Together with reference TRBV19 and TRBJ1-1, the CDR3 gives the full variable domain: DGGITQSPKYLFRKEGQNVTLSCEQNLNHDAMYWYRQDPGQGLRLIYYSQIVNDFQKGDIAEGYSVSREKKESFPLTVTSAQKNPTAFYLCASSISAVSQAFFGQGTRLTVV.